Listed here are 20 T cell receptor beta chains from one sample, sequenced in a study of blood T cell repertoires in COVID-19. Clones were sequenced by immunoSEQ multiplex PCR, and TCRdb holds only the in-frame ones, with some missing. The sample holds hundreds of thousands of clones, more than 85% seen once. The specimen was peripheral blood. The receptors here all came from a man between 65 and 85 years old with acute or convalescent COVID-19.

As concerns this clone: This sample includes further DNA sequences coding for the same CDR3. The chain uses TRBV28 and TRBJ1-5, with D perhaps TRBD1 (5 bases). Trimming shortened V by 2 bases and J by 6 bases, and 8 bases separated the two germline ends. CDR3 length: 13 amino acids. Per germline, CDR1 MDHEN and CDR2 SYDVKM. The CDR3 DNA reads as TGTGCCAGCAGTTTACAGGGTGGTCAGCCCCAGCATTTT. Its translation is CASSLQGGQPQHF. The complete variable domain, with remaining parts taken from reference TRBV28 and TRBJ1-5, reads DVKVTQSSRYLVKRTGEKVFLECVQDMDHENMFWYRQDPGLGLRLIYFSYDVKMKEKGDIPEGYSVSREKKERFSLILESASTNQTSMYLCASSLQGGQPQHFGDGTRLSIL.

This rearrangement joins TRBV28 to TRBJ1-5, with TRBD1 matching over 10 bases. Trimming took 6 bases from V and 2 from J; bases not matched to a gene: 7. From germline, CDR1 is MDHEN and CDR2 SYDVKM. This CDR3 has 16 residues. CDR3 sequence reads: CASRAGTGVGNQPQHF. The CDR3 DNA follows: TGTGCCAGCAGGGCCGGGACAGGGGTCGGCAATCAGCCCCAGCATTTT.

In this sample, this clone turned up once. The chain carries TRBV7-9 and TRBJ1-6; 7 bases align to TRBD1. Germline V gene sequence: CDR1 SEHNR, CDR2 FQNEAQ (reference sequence). The CDR3 runs to 17 residues. V lost 5 bases to trimming and J lost 0 bases; unmatched junction nucleotides: 7. CDR3 protein: CASSARQGSSYNSPLHF. The CDR3 nucleotides read TGTGCCAGCAGCGCCAGACAGGGTAGCTCCTATAATTCACCCCTCCACTTT.

The chain carries TRBV5-1 and TRBJ2-5; TRBD2 matches at 8 bases. Germline values: CDR1 SGHRS, CDR2 YFSETQ. The CDR3 extends over 13 amino acids. The junction had 2 bases not matched to a gene; V was cut back by 4 bases and J by 3 bases. CDR3 coding DNA: TGCGCCAGCAGCCCACTAGCGGAAGAGACCCAGTACTTC. It yields the protein CASSPLAEETQYF.

The rearrangement links TRBV2 to TRBJ2-3; D uncertain. The ends were cut back, 7 bases at V and 1 base at J, with 12 bases in the middle. The CDR3 consists of 14 residues. In germline, CDR1 is SNHLY, CDR2 FYNNEI. This CDR3 reads CASMETGGTDTQYF. The CDR3 nucleotides read TGTGCCAGCATGGAGACTGGCGGCACAGATACGCAGTATTTT.

J is TRBJ1-4 and V is TRBV7-2, with D perhaps TRBD1 (5 bases). Germline lookup yields CDR1 SGHTA and CDR2 FQGNSA. Trimming pared 1 base from V and 8 bases from J, leaving 14 bases between. CDR3 length: 15 residues. The CDR3 bases are TGTGCCAGCAGCTTAGAGGGAGGGAGGGGAGAAAAACTGTTTTTT. As protein: CASSLEGGRGEKLFF.

CDR3 DNA: TGTGCCAGCAGCCCACCAGGGGGCCTCGGGGGAGCCTACAATGAGCAGTTCTTC. It codes for CASSPPGGLGGAYNEQFF. This chain connects TRBV7-6 to TRBJ2-1, with 8 bases lining up with TRBD1. Germline-derived CDR1 and CDR2 are SGHVS and FNYEAQ. The CDR3 spans 18 residues. V lost 5 bases, J lost 2 bases, and 14 bases stayed unmatched. Drawing the rest from reference TRBV7-6 and TRBJ2-1, the complete variable domain is GAGVSQSPRYKVTKRGQDVALRCDPISGHVSLYWYRQALGQGPEFLTYFNYEAQQDKSGLPNDRFSAERPEGSISTLTIQRTEQRDSAMYRCASSPPGGLGGAYNEQFFGPGTRLTVL.

The chain carries TRBV19 and TRBJ1-2; 9 bases match TRBD1. V trimming: 3 bases; J trimming: 4 bases; junction bases outside the gene matches: 9. From germline, CDR1 is LNHDA and CDR2 SQIVND (reference sequence). The CDR3 loop spans 16 amino acids. CDR3 residues: CASSISGTGTLYGYTF. Here the CDR3 DNA reads TGTGCCAGTAGTATTTCAGGGACAGGGACCCTCTATGGCTACACCTTC.

The CDR3 DNA sequence: TGTGCCAGCAGCTTAGAGGTCGGTGACTTCCCAACCCTCCACTTT. Translating gives CASSLEVGDFPTLHF. The chain recombines TRBV11-1 with TRBJ1-6; D is unclear. CDR3 size: 15 residues. The V end lost 1 base, the J end lost 14 bases, and 18 bases lay between the germline ends. CDR1 is SGHAT and CDR2 is FQDESV in the germline V gene (reference sequence).

This chain connects TRBV19 to TRBJ2-3; 7 nucleotides match TRBD2. The germline gives CDR1 LNHDA, CDR2 SQIVND (reference sequence). The CDR3 consists of 14 residues. V gave up 3 bases and J gave up 3 bases; unmatched junction bases: 3. The CDR3 protein is CASSISGGTDTQYF. CDR3 nucleotides: TGTGCCAGTAGTATCTCGGGGGGTACAGATACGCAGTATTTT.

The sample holds a few counts of this clone. CDR3 DNA sequence: TGCGCCAGCAGCCAACCTAGCGGGAGGGGCTTGAAGAATGAGCAGTTCTTC. Translated: CASSQPSGRGLKNEQFF. This rearrangement joins TRBV4-1 to TRBJ2-1; TRBD2 matches 12 bases. After removal of 2 bases from V and 7 bases from J, the junction contained 9 bases not matched to a gene. Germline V gene sequence: CDR1 MGHRA, CDR2 YSYEKL. This CDR3 comprises 17 residues.

The gene calls are TRBV5-1 and TRBJ1-1; 7 bases line up with TRBD1. Germline V CDR1 and CDR2: SGHRS, YFSETQ. V lost 4 bases and J lost 4; bases outside the gene matches: 7. The CDR3 extends over 14 amino acids. The CDR3 DNA sequence: TGCGCCAGCAGCGCCCAGGGGGACGGCACTGAAGCTTTCTTT. This codes for CASSAQGDGTEAFF.

The chain is built from TRBV28 and TRBJ1-1; tentatively, D is TRBD1 (6 bases). The CDR3 spans 15 residues. V dropped 3 bases and J dropped 7 bases, with 18 bases sitting between them. Germline V gene data show CDR1 as MDHEN and CDR2 as SYDVKM. The CDR3 bases are TGTGCCAGCAGTTTCCTCGACAGGATCGCTTTTGAAGCTTTCTTT. This codes for CASSFLDRIAFEAFF.

This chain uses TRBV7-3 with TRBJ2-2; D is unresolved. V shed 4 bases and J shed 1 base, with 4 bases lying between them. CDR3 length equals 13 residues. Germline V gives CDR1 SGHTA, CDR2 FQGTGA. Written as DNA, the CDR3 is TGTGCCAGCAGCTCCAGGAACACCGGGGAGCTGTTTTTT. Its translation is CASSSRNTGELFF.

The chain carries TRBV5-4 and TRBJ2-5, with D tentatively TRBD1 (6 bases). The CDR3 has 13 residues. Germline-derived CDR1 and CDR2 are SGHNT and YYREEE (reference sequence). Trimming shortened V by 5 bases and J by 1 base, and 9 bases separated the two germline ends. The CDR3 region is CASSQDSQETQYF. The CDR3 DNA is TGTGCCAGCAGTCAGGACAGCCAAGAGACCCAGTACTTC.

This chain joins TRBV19 and TRBJ2-7; 8 positions agree with TRBD2. The V gene end was trimmed by 5 bases and the J gene end by 3 bases; junction bases not matched to a gene: 18. Germline-derived CDR1 and CDR2 are LNHDA and SQIVND (reference sequence). There are 18 residues in the CDR3. CDR3 sequence (DNA): TGTGCCAGTAGTCCTCTCGCCGGGGGAGCGGGAGAGCGCTACGAGCAGTACTTC. Residues: CASSPLAGGAGERYEQYF.

The J gene is TRBJ2-3, the V gene TRBV2; 9 bases map to TRBD2. The germline CDR1 and CDR2 sequences are SNHLY and FYNNEI. CDR3 length equals 16 residues. V shed 5 bases and J 2 bases; nucleotides not matched to a gene: 8. Here the CDR3 reads CASSLAGELVTDTQYF. CDR3 sequence (DNA): TGTGCCAGCAGTTTAGCGGGGGAACTCGTCACAGATACGCAGTATTTT. Filled out from reference TRBV2 and TRBJ2-3, the complete variable domain reads EPEVTQTPSHQVTQMGQEVILRCVPISNHLYFYWYRQILGQKVEFLVSFYNNEISEKSEIFDDQFSVERPDGSNFTLKIRSTKLEDSAMYFCASSLAGELVTDTQYFGPGTRLTVL.

The gene calls are TRBV18 and TRBJ2-3; TRBD1 might be the D (7 bases). CDR1 and CDR2 from the germline V gene are KGHSH and LQKENI. Trimming removed 6 bases at V and 2 bases at J, with 27 bases between. CDR3 length: 19 amino acids. In nucleotides, the CDR3 is TGTGCCAGCTCTACAGGGGCTATTACAGCTCGGGGGACCACAGATACGCAGTATTTT. Amino acid sequence: CASSTGAITARGTTDTQYF.

CDR3 in DNA: TGCGCCAGCAGCCAAGATAATAAGAGCTCCTACAATGAGCAGTTCTTC. Protein: CASSQDNKSSYNEQFF. V and J are TRBV4-3 and TRBJ2-1; D call uncertain. Trimming cost V 0 bases and J 0 bases, with 9 bases left between them. Germline CDR1 and CDR2: LGHNA and YSLEER. The CDR3 totals 16 residues.

The V gene is TRBV3-1 (or the pseudogene TRBV3-2), the J gene TRBJ2-1; TRBD2 agrees at 7 bases. The junction had 22 bases not matched to a gene; V was cut back by 0 bases and J by 2 bases. The germline V gene encodes CDR1 LGHDT and CDR2 YNNKEL (reference sequence). The CDR3 runs 22 residues. The CDR3 is CASSQDPTTSARGSRAYNEQFF. CDR3 in DNA: TGTGCCAGCAGCCAAGATCCTACTACCTCAGCTCGCGGGAGTCGAGCCTACAATGAGCAGTTCTTC.